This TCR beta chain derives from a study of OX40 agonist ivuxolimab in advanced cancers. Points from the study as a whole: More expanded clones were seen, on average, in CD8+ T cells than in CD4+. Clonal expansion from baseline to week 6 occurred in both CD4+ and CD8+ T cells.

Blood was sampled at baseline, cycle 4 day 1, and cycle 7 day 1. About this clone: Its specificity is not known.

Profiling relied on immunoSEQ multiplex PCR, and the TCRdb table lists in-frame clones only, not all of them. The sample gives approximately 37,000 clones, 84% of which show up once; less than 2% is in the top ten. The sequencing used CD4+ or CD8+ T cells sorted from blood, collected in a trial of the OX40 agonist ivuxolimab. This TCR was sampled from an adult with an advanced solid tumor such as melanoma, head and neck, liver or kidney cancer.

The CDR3 DNA follows: TGTGCCAGCAGGCCCGGGACACTGACCTACGAGCAGTACTTC. Amino acid sequence: CASRPGTLTYEQYF. The chain recombines TRBV6-5 with TRBJ2-7, with D tentatively TRBD1 (6 bases). Trimming cost V 6 bases and J 2 bases, with 14 bases left between them. Germline assignment: CDR1 MNHEY and CDR2 SVGAGI. The CDR3 contains 14 residues.